The entry below gives a single T cell receptor beta chain sequence along with its context. As yet, its antigen is unknown. The CDR3 is made up of 15 amino acids. Germline V gene data show CDR1 as SGHRS and CDR2 as YFSETQ. The data derive from a study of T cells expressing NK-cell markers. Looking at the study overall: Sorted CD3+CD56+NKG2C+, CD3+CD56+NKG2C- and CD3+CD56-NKG2C+ T cells supplied TCR beta repertoires. Study-wide points: Dominance of the CD3+CD56-NKG2C+ fraction by these clonotypes also held in several donors.

From the 5' RACE reads, TCRdb lists one entry per CDR3 protein and no DNA. The sample table includes about 400,000 distinct CDR3 sequences. The rearrangement joins TRBV5-1 to TRBJ2-7; TCRdb outputs TRBD1, but without DNA this stays unchecked. This TCR came from a woman in her 50s in good health. Sequencing was carried out using blood T cells: a sorted CD56 or NKG2C T cell subset, CD4+ or CD8+ T cells, or bulk PBMC T cells (not recorded which). CDR3 sequence reads: CASSLAGRGKYEQYF. The full variable domain, rest sourced from reference TRBV5-1 and TRBJ2-7, is KAGVTQTPRYLIKTRGQQVTLSCSPISGHRSVSWYQQTPGQGLQFLFEYFSETQRNKGNFPGRFSGRQFSNSRSEMNVSTLELGDSALYLCASSLAGRGKYEQYFGPGTRLTVT.